This record looks at one T cell receptor (beta chain) sequence and its context. Trimming shortened V by 5 bases and J by 5 bases, and 10 bases separated the two germline ends. Germline-derived CDR1 and CDR2 are PRHDT and FYEKMQ (reference sequence). The CDR3 covers 13 residues. The record originates from a study of control samples from healthy donors and cancer patients. The repertoire was sequenced with immunoSEQ multiplex PCR; TCRdb's copy has only in-frame clones and lacks some. The profile shows some 150,000 clones, just under 95% of them singletons. The source material was blood. This clonotype originated in a woman aged 55-69 years in good health. The chain carries TRBV13 and TRBJ1-5; D not resolved. CDR3 sequence (DNA): TGTGCCAGCAGCCCGGAGATTGATCAGCCCCAGCATTTT. It specifies CASSPEIDQPQHF.